Presented here are 14 T cell receptor beta chains from one specimen sequenced in a study of blood T cell repertoires in COVID-19 (dated by TCRdb to 2018 to 2020). Library prep was done by the immunoSEQ multiplex PCR assay. TCRdb limited this immuneACCESS table to in-frame rearrangements with V and J called. A share of clones is missing; checked studies link under half to unresolved V genes, and the rest is unexplained. This sample lists approximately 180,000 clones; 89% were detected once. 2% to 2.5% of the sample goes to the ten largest clones. The sample taken for sequencing was PBMCs or T cells enriched from blood (not recorded which). The source of these receptors is a woman between 40 and 55 years old with acute COVID-19.

V is TRBV27 and J is TRBJ1-4, with a tentative D call TRBD1 (5 bases). V lost 2 bases and J lost 0, with 7 bases in between. The CDR3 has 15 amino acids. Germline V lookup: CDR1 MNHEY, CDR2 SMNVEV (reference sequence). The CDR3: CASSLAGTTNEKLFF. CDR3 coding DNA: TGTGCCAGCAGTTTAGCAGGGACAACTAATGAAAAACTGTTTTTT.

This clone was counted a few times. V gene TRBV6-2 or TRBV6-3 combines with J gene TRBJ2-1; the match to TRBD1 covers 8 bases. The junction had 8 bases not matched to a gene; V was cut back by 0 bases and J by 4 bases. This CDR3 is 17 amino acids long. Germline V gives CDR1 MNHEY, CDR2 SVGEGT. The CDR3, as DNA: TGTGCCAGCAGTTACTCAGCACCGACAGGGGTGTACAATGAGCAGTTCTTC. It is translated as CASSYSAPTGVYNEQFF.

This rearrangement joins TRBV6-2 or TRBV6-3 to TRBJ2-3, with a weak D call TRBD2 (5 bases). Trimming pared 4 bases from V and 6 bases from J, leaving 20 bases between. Per germline, CDR1 MNHEY and CDR2 SVGEGT. The CDR3 has 16 residues. CDR3 loop: CASSLSRTHKPDTQYF. CDR3 nucleotides: TGTGCCAGCAGTTTGTCTCGGACTCACAAGCCGGATACGCAGTATTTT.

The chain joins TRBV5-1 to TRBJ1-1; TRBD1 matches 7 bases. J gave up 3 bases and V 7 bases, and 9 bases lay outside the gene matches. Germline assignment: CDR1 SGHRS and CDR2 YFSETQ. The CDR3 loop spans 14 amino acids. CDR3 DNA sequence: TGCGCCAGCGTCAAGGGTCAGGGGGACACTGAAGCTTTCTTT. Translating gives CASVKGQGDTEAFF. The variable domain in full, completed from reference TRBV5-1 and TRBJ1-1, reads KAGVTQTPRYLIKTRGQQVTLSCSPISGHRSVSWYQQTPGQGLQFLFEYFSETQRNKGNFPGRFSGRQFSNSRSEMNVSTLELGDSALYLCASVKGQGDTEAFFGQGTRLTVV.

This rearrangement joins TRBV30 to TRBJ2-2, with D possibly being TRBD2 (5 bases). Deletions cut 4 bases from V and 6 bases from J, with 24 bases between. This CDR3 comprises 17 residues. In germline, CDR1 is GTSNPN, CDR2 SVGIG (reference sequence). CDR3 sequence: CAWTLPRGRDFAGELFF. CDR3 nucleotide sequence: TGTGCCTGGACTCTACCCCGGGGAAGAGATTTTGCCGGGGAGCTGTTTTTT.

This chain uses TRBV7-8 with TRBJ2-7; TRBD1 matches 10 bases. This CDR3 spans 15 amino acids. From germline, CDR1 is SGHVS and CDR2 FQNEAQ. The J segment lost 3 bases and the V segment lost 1 base, leaving 3 bases of the junction unmatched. This CDR3 is CASSLEGQGIYEQYF. The DNA of the CDR3 is TGTGCCAGCAGCTTAGAGGGACAGGGGATCTACGAGCAGTACTTC.

The chain is built from TRBV6-1 and TRBJ2-3; the D is unclear. The CDR3 loop spans 17 amino acids. V lost 3 bases and J 10 bases, leaving 26 bases between the germline ends. The germline V gene encodes CDR1 MNHNS and CDR2 SASEGT. CDR3 DNA: TGTGCCAGCAGTGAGGCCCCCTTCGTGTTGGATTCGGGTGCGCAGTATTTT. Encoded protein: CASSEAPFVLDSGAQYF.

V is TRBV27 and J is TRBJ2-5; 12 bases fit TRBD1. The CDR3 is 23 residues long. Germline V gene lookup returns CDR1 MNHEY and CDR2 SMNVEV (reference sequence). V trimming: 5 bases; J trimming: 2 bases; junction bases outside the gene matches: 27. The CDR3 DNA is TGTGCCAGCAGTAGACGCCATGGGACAGGGGGCAGGTGGGGGACTAGCTCACAAGAGACCCAGTACTTC. Its translation: CASSRRHGTGGRWGTSSQETQYF.

The chain employs TRBV5-1 and TRBJ1-6, with 9 bases fitting TRBD1. Germline CDR1 and CDR2: SGHRS and YFSETQ. V dropped 1 base and J dropped 9; count of bases not matched to a gene: 11. CDR3 length equals 17 residues. The CDR3 reads CASSLKPGQGRGSPLHF. CDR3 nucleotides: TGCGCCAGCAGCTTGAAACCGGGACAGGGAAGGGGTTCACCCCTCCACTTT.

The rearrangement joins TRBV28 to TRBJ2-1; 9 positions match TRBD1. With 3 bases clipped from V and 6 bases from J, the junction kept 6 bases outside the gene matches. CDR1 and CDR2 from the germline V gene are MDHEN and SYDVKM. The CDR3 runs to 15 residues. Written as DNA, the CDR3 is TGTGCCAGCAGTTTGCCCGGGACAGGGCTCAATGAGCAGTTCTTC. This gives the protein CASSLPGTGLNEQFF.

The chain carries TRBV24-1 and TRBJ1-3; no definite D call. In germline, CDR1 is KGHDR, CDR2 SFDVKD. With 6 bases removed from V and 8 bases from J, the gap between germline ends came to 10 bases. This CDR3 spans 12 amino acids. CDR3 sequence: CATSTGMDTIYF. CDR3 sequence (DNA): TGTGCCACCAGTACGGGGATGGACACCATATATTTT.

The chain joins TRBV27 to TRBJ2-7; 11 bases map to TRBD1. Germline V CDR1 and CDR2: MNHEY, SMNVEV (reference sequence). J was trimmed by 3 bases and V by 8 bases; bases with no gene match: 6. CDR3 length equals 14 residues. CDR3 nucleotide sequence: TGTGCCAGCCGAGGGACAGGGGGGGGCTACGAGCAGTACTTC. It is translated as CASRGTGGGYEQYF.

This chain connects TRBV19 to TRBJ2-1; 9 bases are a match to TRBD2. This CDR3 is 15 amino acids long. J was trimmed by 7 bases and V by 4 bases; bases with no gene match: 8. Germline V gene sequence: CDR1 LNHDA, CDR2 SQIVND (reference sequence). CDR3 bases: TGTGCCAGTAGTAGGCAGCGGGAGGCGAAGAATGAGCAGTTCTTC. Translating gives CASSRQREAKNEQFF. The variable domain in full, completed from reference TRBV19 and TRBJ2-1, reads DGGITQSPKYLFRKEGQNVTLSCEQNLNHDAMYWYRQDPGQGLRLIYYSQIVNDFQKGDIAEGYSVSREKKESFPLTVTSAQKNPTAFYLCASSRQREAKNEQFFGPGTRLTVL.

The chain recombines TRBV3-1 (or the pseudogene TRBV3-2) with TRBJ1-1; D unresolved. Germline CDR1 LGHDT, CDR2 YNNKEL (reference sequence). The CDR3 contains 14 residues. V lost 1 base and J lost 4, with 10 bases in between. The CDR3 DNA follows: TGTGCCAGCAGCCAAGGTGGCGGTTTCACTGAAGCTTTCTTT. Translation gives CASSQGGGFTEAFF.